This record looks at one T cell receptor beta chain sequence and its context. The sample comes from a study of blood T cell repertoires in COVID-19. The wider study: Sites across the United States, Italy and Spain contributed samples from acute and convalescent COVID-19. Nucleic acid was either cDNA or gDNA, and it came from T cells, B-cell-depleted T cells, or PBMCs.

The germline V gene has CDR1 SNHLY and CDR2 FYNNEI. The trim removed 9 bases at V and 6 bases at J, leaving 2 bases unmatched. The CDR3 is 13 amino acids. Assay used: immunoSEQ multiplex PCR; TCRdb lists only in-frame clones, some missing. The sample lists about 230,000 clones; around 83% were seen once. The sequence came from a woman between 45 and 60 years old with acute or convalescent COVID-19. V is TRBV2 and J is TRBJ2-1; 13 nucleotides align to TRBD2. The source material was peripheral blood. The CDR3 reads CASRTSGSNEQFF. The CDR3 nucleotides read TGTGCCAGTCGGACTAGCGGGAGCAATGAGCAGTTCTTC.